The 23 T cell receptor beta chains in this list originate from one sample, sequenced in a study of T cell changes during pregnancy in multiple sclerosis. The assay was immunoSEQ multiplex PCR, and TCRdb's table has in-frame clones only and misses some. The repertoire has about 39,000 clones, 90% to 95% of them found once; the top ten carry over 1.5%. Sample: peripheral blood, taken in the third trimester of pregnancy. All receptors derive from a female donor with multiple sclerosis, enrolled in a pregnancy study.

The chain couples TRBV29-1 to TRBJ2-5, with 7 bases identical to TRBD1. Germline CDR1 reads SQVTM; CDR2 reads ANQGSEA. Trimming cost V 8 bases and J 5 bases; bases outside gene matches: 8. This CDR3 has 12 amino acids. Here the CDR3 DNA reads TGCAGCCTAGGGGGCCTTGGGGAGACCCAGTACTTC. The encoded protein is CSLGGLGETQYF.

The chain uses TRBV19 and TRBJ2-7; the D gene is possibly TRBD1 (6 bases). The CDR3 is 14 residues long. In germline, CDR1 is LNHDA, CDR2 SQIVND (reference sequence). V was cut by 6 bases and J by 0 bases, with 12 bases left in between. This chain's CDR3 is CASRPVDSSYEQYF. In nucleotides, the CDR3 is TGTGCCAGTAGGCCTGTGGACAGCTCCTACGAGCAGTACTTC.

The sample holds one count of this clone. The CDR3 DNA is TGTGCCAGTAGTATAGTAGGGAGTTCTAATGAAAAACTGTTTTTT. This gives the protein CASSIVGSSNEKLFF. V and J are TRBV19 and TRBJ1-4; D is undetermined. This CDR3 has 15 residues. Germline values: CDR1 LNHDA, CDR2 SQIVND (reference sequence). V was clipped by 1 base and J by 3 bases, with 9 bases between them.

The gene calls are TRBV11-3 and TRBJ2-7; 9 positions agree with TRBD2. CDR1 is SGHNT, CDR2 YENEEA, per germline. After removal of 5 bases from V and 5 bases from J, the junction contained 7 bases not matched to a gene. This CDR3 is built from 14 residues. The CDR3 DNA sequence: TGTGCCAGCAGCCTGAGCGGGAGGCGCAACGAGCAGTACTTC. Protein sequence: CASSLSGRRNEQYF.

The chain combines TRBV5-6 with TRBJ2-5, with TRBD2 identical over 7 bases. With V trimmed by 0 bases and J by 1 base, 0 bases remained unmatched. Germline CDR1 and CDR2: SGHDT and YYEEEE. This CDR3 comprises 14 residues. CDR3 residues: CASSLGTSQETQYF. The DNA for the CDR3 is TGTGCCAGCAGCTTGGGGACTAGCCAAGAGACCCAGTACTTC.

The chain couples TRBV28 to TRBJ1-2, with D hard to call. Germline-derived CDR1 and CDR2 are MDHEN and SYDVKM. This CDR3 is 12 amino acids long. V lost 8 bases, J lost 4 bases, and 11 bases lay in between. The CDR3 loop is CASRAGIYGYTF. The CDR3 DNA reads TGTGCCAGCCGAGCAGGTATCTATGGCTACACCTTC.

This chain uses TRBV21-1 with TRBJ2-3; TRBD2 was called by the table and not checked on the DNA. TRBV21-1 is labeled a pseudogene. CDR3 length: 18 residues. DNA of the CDR3: TGTGCCAGCAGCGAAAAGCTAGCGGGAGATAGTCACCCAGATACGCAGTATTTT. It specifies CASSEKLAGDSHPDTQYF.

The CDR3 region is CASSVTGGWDNEQFF. DNA for the CDR3: TGTGCCAGTAGTGTTACAGGGGGTTGGGACAATGAGCAGTTCTTC. J is TRBJ2-1 and V is TRBV19, with 8 bases fitting TRBD1. The CDR3 is 15 residues long. J gave up 5 bases and V 5 bases, and 8 bases lay outside the gene matches. Looked up from germline, CDR1 is LNHDA and CDR2 is SQIVND (reference sequence).

This clone was counted once. The J gene is TRBJ2-2, the V gene TRBV6-4; D is perhaps TRBD2 (6 bases). Germline CDR1 and CDR2: MRHNA and SNTAGT. V was shortened by 4 bases and J by 2 bases, with 14 bases between the two germline ends. The CDR3 extends over 16 amino acids. The CDR3 here is CASSVFGTGNTGELFF. The CDR3 DNA sequence: TGTGCCAGCAGTGTTTTCGGGACTGGAAACACCGGGGAGCTGTTTTTT.

The sample holds one count of this clone. This chain links TRBV18 with TRBJ1-3; the match to TRBD1 covers 7 bases. J was trimmed by 6 bases and V by 1 base; bases with no gene match: 3. The CDR3 totals 14 residues. Germline V gene lookup returns CDR1 KGHSH and CDR2 LQKENI. This CDR3 is CASSPLDRPNTIYF. The CDR3, as DNA: TGTGCCAGCTCACCACTGGACAGGCCAAACACCATATATTTT. Full variable domain (missing parts from reference TRBV18 and TRBJ1-3): NAGVMQNPRHLVRRRGQEARLRCSPMKGHSHVYWYRQLPEEGLKFMVYLQKENIIDESGMPKERFSAEFPKEGPSILRIQQVVRGDSAAYFCASSPLDRPNTIYFGEGSWLTVV.

This sequence joins TRBV9 and TRBJ2-3, with TRBD2 as a possible D gene (6 bases). Germline lookup yields CDR1 SGDLS and CDR2 YYNGEE. There are 15 residues in the CDR3. Between the trimmed V and J ends, which lost 2 bases and 1 base, there was a span of 11 bases. CDR3 nucleotide sequence: TGTGCCAGCAGCGTTGCGGGGCTTGGCACAGATACGCAGTATTTT. Translated: CASSVAGLGTDTQYF.

Only one count was recorded for this clone. This rearrangement joins TRBV5-4 to TRBJ2-5, with a tentative D call TRBD2 (5 bases). The length of the CDR3 is 15 residues. Trimming pared 0 bases from V and 2 bases from J, leaving 11 bases between. CDR1 and CDR2 from the germline V gene are SGHNT and YYREEE (reference sequence). As DNA, the CDR3 is TGTGCCAGCAGCTTGGCCGGCGGGCTACAAGAGACCCAGTACTTC. Its translation: CASSLAGGLQETQYF.

The chain couples TRBV18 to TRBJ1-1, with D tentatively TRBD1 (5 bases). The germline gives CDR1 KGHSH, CDR2 LQKENI. Between the trimmed V and J ends, which lost 2 bases and 1 base, there was a span of 11 bases. This CDR3 region has 15 residues. The CDR3 DNA reads TGTGCCAGCTCACCAAGGGGTTTGGGGAACACTGAAGCTTTCTTT. Encoded protein: CASSPRGLGNTEAFF.

The chain is built from TRBV5-6 and TRBJ2-7; 11 nucleotides align to TRBD1. CDR1 and CDR2 from the germline V gene are SGHDT and YYEEEE. The CDR3 totals 16 residues. Trimming took 4 bases from V and 0 from J; bases not matched to a gene: 6. The DNA of the CDR3 is TGTGCCAGCAGCCCGACCGGGACAGGGGGCTCCTACGAGCAGTACTTC. Translation gives CASSPTGTGGSYEQYF.

The CDR3 here is CASSLSGTLNTQYF. In nucleotides, the CDR3 is TGTGCCAGCAGCTTGTCGGGAACCTTGAATACGCAGTATTTT. The chain uses TRBV7-2 and TRBJ2-3; tentative D call: TRBD2 (5 bases). Trimming cost V 3 bases and J 7 bases, with 14 bases left between them. The germline CDR1 and CDR2 sequences are SGHTA and FQGNSA. The CDR3 runs to 14 residues.

This sequence joins TRBV6-5 and TRBJ2-7; perhaps TRBD2 as D (7 bases). This CDR3 contains 16 residues. The V gene's germline CDR1 is MNHEY and CDR2 SVGAGI. Trimming pared 0 bases from V and 4 bases from J, leaving 16 bases between. The CDR3 loop reads CASSYSPKGGVYEQYF. In DNA, the CDR3 is TGTGCCAGCAGTTACTCGCCGAAGGGGGGGGTTTACGAGCAGTACTTC.

The chain's CDR3 is CASSQPGGTSKAFF. For the CDR3, the DNA is TGTGCCAGTAGTCAACCGGGGGGCACTAGCAAAGCTTTCTTT. V and J are TRBV19 and TRBJ1-1, with D possibly TRBD1 on 6 matching bases. Germline V CDR1 and CDR2: LNHDA, SQIVND (reference sequence). The germline V and J ends were trimmed by 5 bases and 9 bases, with 19 bases remaining between them. The CDR3 runs to 14 residues.

CDR3 amino acids: CASSFLTELPYEQYF. The CDR3 region has the DNA TGTGCCAGCAGTTTCCTGACAGAGCTCCCCTACGAGCAGTACTTC. The chain combines TRBV28 with TRBJ2-7, with TRBD1 as a possible D gene (5 bases). CDR1 is MDHEN, CDR2 SYDVKM, per germline. Trimming left V 3 bases short and J 2 bases short, with 14 bases between. The CDR3 is made up of 15 amino acids.

The chain uses TRBV5-4 and TRBJ2-1; 13 bases agree with TRBD2. Germline-derived CDR1 and CDR2 are SGHNT and YYREEE (reference sequence). The CDR3 loop spans 16 amino acids. The trim removed 4 bases at V and 1 base at J, leaving 2 bases unmatched. The CDR3 DNA follows: TGTGCCAGCAGCACGGGACTAGCGGGGTCCTACAATGAGCAGTTCTTC. It is translated as CASSTGLAGSYNEQFF.

This sequence joins TRBV11-1 and TRBJ1-3; D gene unclear. V lost 1 base, J lost 1 base, and 5 bases lay in between. This CDR3 region has 14 residues. The germline gives CDR1 SGHAT, CDR2 FQDESV (reference sequence). The CDR3, as DNA: TGTGCCAGCAGCTTAGTTCCGTCTGGAAACACCATATATTTT. As protein: CASSLVPSGNTIYF.

CDR3 loop: CASSLAGQGGEQYF. For the CDR3, the DNA is TGTGCCAGCAGCTTAGCGGGACAGGGAGGCGAGCAGTACTTC. The chain links TRBV7-9 to TRBJ2-7; 9 bases align to TRBD1. The CDR3 extends over 14 amino acids. Germline CDR1 is SEHNR and CDR2 is FQNEAQ (reference sequence). V was clipped by 0 bases and J by 6 bases; unmatched bases: 3.

J is TRBJ2-7 and V is TRBV5-4; 7 positions agree with TRBD2. This CDR3 region has 15 residues. Losses at the gene ends were 0 bases for V and 0 bases for J; bases not matched to a gene: 3. CDR1 and CDR2 (germline): SGHNT, YYREEE (reference sequence). CDR3 sequence (DNA): TGTGCCAGCAGCTTGGCAAGCGGGATCTCCTACGAGCAGTACTTC. Translated, it gives CASSLASGISYEQYF.

The J gene is TRBJ1-2, the V gene TRBV10-3; TRBD1 agrees at 9 bases. This CDR3 spans 13 amino acids. Looked up from germline, CDR1 is ENHRY and CDR2 is SYGVKD. V shed 10 bases, J shed 3 bases, and the junction held 6 bases outside the gene matches. The CDR3 reads CATWDREYYGYTF. CDR3 bases: TGTGCCACCTGGGACAGGGAATACTATGGCTACACCTTC.